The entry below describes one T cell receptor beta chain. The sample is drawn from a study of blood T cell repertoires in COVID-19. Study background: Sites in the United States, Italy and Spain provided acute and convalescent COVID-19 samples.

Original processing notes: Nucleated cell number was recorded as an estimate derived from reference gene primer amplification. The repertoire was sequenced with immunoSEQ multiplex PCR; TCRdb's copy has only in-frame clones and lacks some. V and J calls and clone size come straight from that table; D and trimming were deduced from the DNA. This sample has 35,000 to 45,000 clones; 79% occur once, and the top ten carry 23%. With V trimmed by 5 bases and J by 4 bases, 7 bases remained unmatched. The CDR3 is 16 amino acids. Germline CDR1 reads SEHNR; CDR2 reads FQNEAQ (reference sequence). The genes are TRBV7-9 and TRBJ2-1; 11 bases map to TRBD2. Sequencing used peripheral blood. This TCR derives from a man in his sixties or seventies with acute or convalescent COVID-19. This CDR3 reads CASSPGLAGYYNEQFF. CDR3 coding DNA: TGTGCCAGCAGCCCTGGACTAGCGGGCTATTACAATGAGCAGTTCTTC.